This TCR beta chain was recorded in a study of blood T cell repertoires in COVID-19. Profiling relied on immunoSEQ multiplex PCR, and the TCRdb table lists in-frame clones only, not all of them. This table has about 190,000 clones, less than 80% appearing once. Per germline, CDR1 SGHDN and CDR2 FVKESK. The V gene end was trimmed by 1 base and the J gene end by 6 bases; junction bases not matched to a gene: 9. The CDR3 totals 15 residues. This chain joins TRBV14 and TRBJ2-7; 7 positions match TRBD1. This clonotype originated in a man in his fifties who had recovered from COVID-19. Sequencing used peripheral blood. The CDR3 sequence: CASSQVPGQRSEQYF. In nucleotides, the CDR3 is TGTGCCAGCAGCCAAGTGCCGGGACAGCGGTCCGAGCAGTACTTC. The complete variable domain, with remaining parts taken from reference TRBV14 and TRBJ2-7, reads EAGVTQFPSHSVIEKGQTVTLRCDPISGHDNLYWYRRVMGKEIKFLLHFVKESKQDESGMPNNRFLAERTGGTYSTLKVQPAELEDSGVYFCASSQVPGQRSEQYFGPGTRLTVT.